The entry below describes one T cell receptor beta chain. What it recognizes is unknown. This sample is part of a study of cytomegalovirus exposure and HLA in healthy donors. Study outcomes and limitations: After further analysis at a later stage, 17,000 or so TCR beta sequences were associated with HLA alleles at 0.05 false discovery rate. Most TCR beta V segments were productive about 87% or about 30% of the time in an earlier analysis.

The trim removed 4 bases at V and 2 bases at J, leaving 4 bases unmatched. CDR1 and CDR2 from the germline V gene are SGHTA and FQGNSA. The CDR3 totals 15 residues. The PCR made use of 60 Vbeta and 13 Jbeta primers. Assay: immunoSEQ multiplex PCR; the TCRdb copy retains only in-frame clones and omits some. The sample has some 110,000 clones; about 78% are singletons. The V gene is TRBV7-2, the J gene TRBJ2-3, with 9 bases that match TRBD1. The sample taken for sequencing was PBMCs. The source is a man in his thirties or forties in good health and CMV-seronegative. The CDR3 region is CASSSNRGPTDTQYF. The DNA of the CDR3 is TGTGCCAGCAGCTCCAACAGGGGGCCCACAGATACGCAGTATTTT.